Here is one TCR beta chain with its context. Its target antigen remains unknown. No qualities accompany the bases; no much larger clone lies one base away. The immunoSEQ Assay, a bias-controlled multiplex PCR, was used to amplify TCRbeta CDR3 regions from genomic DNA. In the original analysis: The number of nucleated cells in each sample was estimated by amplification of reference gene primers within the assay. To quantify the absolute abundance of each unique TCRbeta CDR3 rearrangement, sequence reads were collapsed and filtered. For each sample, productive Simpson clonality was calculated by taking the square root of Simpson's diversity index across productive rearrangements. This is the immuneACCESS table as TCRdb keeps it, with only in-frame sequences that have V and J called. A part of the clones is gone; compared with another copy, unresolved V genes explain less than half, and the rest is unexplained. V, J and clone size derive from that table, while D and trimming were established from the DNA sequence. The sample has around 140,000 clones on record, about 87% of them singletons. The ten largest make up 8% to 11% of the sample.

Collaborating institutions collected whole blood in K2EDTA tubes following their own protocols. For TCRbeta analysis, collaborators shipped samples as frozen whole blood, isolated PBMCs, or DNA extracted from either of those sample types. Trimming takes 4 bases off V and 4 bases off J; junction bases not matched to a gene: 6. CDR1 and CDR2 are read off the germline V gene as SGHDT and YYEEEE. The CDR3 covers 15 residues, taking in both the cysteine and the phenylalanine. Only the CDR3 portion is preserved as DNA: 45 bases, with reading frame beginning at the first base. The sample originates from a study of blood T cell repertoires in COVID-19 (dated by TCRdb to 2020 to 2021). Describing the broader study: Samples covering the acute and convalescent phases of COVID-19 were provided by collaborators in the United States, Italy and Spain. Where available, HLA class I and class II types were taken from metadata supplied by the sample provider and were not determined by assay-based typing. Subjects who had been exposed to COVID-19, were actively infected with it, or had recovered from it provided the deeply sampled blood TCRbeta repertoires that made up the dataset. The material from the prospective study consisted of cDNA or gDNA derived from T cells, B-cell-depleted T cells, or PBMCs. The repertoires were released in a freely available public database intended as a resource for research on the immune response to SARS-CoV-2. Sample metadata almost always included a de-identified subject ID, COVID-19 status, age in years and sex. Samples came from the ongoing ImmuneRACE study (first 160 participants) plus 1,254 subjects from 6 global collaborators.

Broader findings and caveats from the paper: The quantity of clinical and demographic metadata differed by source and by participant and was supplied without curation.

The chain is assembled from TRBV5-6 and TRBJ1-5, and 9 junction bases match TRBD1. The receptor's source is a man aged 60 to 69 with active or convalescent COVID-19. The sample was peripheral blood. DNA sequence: TGTGCCAGCAGCCTTGGACAGGGGCGGAATCAGCCCCAGCATTTT. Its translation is CASSLGQGRNQPQHF.